This T cell receptor (beta chain) was profiled in a study of cytomegalovirus exposure and HLA in healthy donors. With 7 bases removed from V and 2 bases from J, the gap between germline ends came to 15 bases. The CDR3 sequence is 15 residues long. CDR1 is MNHNS and CDR2 is SASEGT in the germline V gene. Sequencing was performed with immunoSEQ multiplex PCR; in TCRdb, only in-frame clones are kept and a portion is missing. The sample consists of about 78,000 clones, 96% of them appearing once. The sample taken for sequencing was PBMCs. V and J are TRBV6-1 and TRBJ2-1; tentatively, D is TRBD1 (5 bases). The TCR comes from a man between 18 and 35 years old in good health and CMV-seropositive. The CDR3 is CASNTETATYNEQFF. DNA for the CDR3: TGTGCCAGCAACACAGAGACAGCCACCTACAATGAGCAGTTCTTC.